This T cell receptor beta chain is drawn from a study of T cells in localized non-small cell lung cancer. Study findings and constraints: Highest T cell clonality was seen in uninvolved adjacent lung, surpassing that measured in tumor.

This clone was detected a few times. Its target is unknown. V dropped 3 bases and J dropped 7 bases, with 10 bases sitting between them. The CDR3 contains 13 residues. Germline assignment: CDR1 KGHSH and CDR2 LQKENI. Measured with immunoSEQ multiplex PCR; TCRdb has only the in-frame clones, and not every one. The sample lists roughly 30,000 clones, around 90% occurring once. This TCR derives from a woman aged 35 to 75 with stage III lung adenocarcinoma. The rearrangement uses TRBV18 and TRBJ2-1; possibly TRBD2 for D (6 bases). This sample comprised peripheral blood mononuclear cells, obtained before any cancer treatment. The DNA of the CDR3 is TGTGCCAGCTCACCGGGACTTCCAAATGAGCAGTTCTTC. Amino acid sequence: CASSPGLPNEQFF.